This T cell receptor (beta chain) was documented in a study of blood T cell repertoires in COVID-19. Study information: PBMCs, B-cell-depleted T cells, or T cells provided the cDNA or gDNA that made up the material.

Original handling: Researchers report that nucleated cell counts were estimated from reference gene primer amplification. The assay was immunoSEQ multiplex PCR, and TCRdb's table has in-frame clones only and misses some. That table furnishes V, J and clone size, whereas the DNA furnished D and trimming. The table includes roughly 40,000 clones, 60% to 85% detected once. The CDR3 spans 16 residues. From germline, CDR1 is KGHSH and CDR2 LQKENI. Trimming took 3 bases from V and 3 from J; bases not matched to a gene: 4. This clone was seen only a few times. Material for sequencing was peripheral blood. The sequence derives from a man aged 65 to 79 with active or convalescent COVID-19. This chain links TRBV18 with TRBJ2-3, with 12 bases lining up with TRBD2. CDR3 amino acids: CASSPLAGGSTDTQYF. The CDR3 DNA reads TGTGCCAGCTCACCCCTAGCGGGGGGGTCAACAGATACGCAGTATTTT.